These 29 T cell receptor beta chains originate from one sample sequenced in a study of blood T cell repertoires in COVID-19. The table came from immunoSEQ multiplex PCR; TCRdb's copy has only in-frame clones and leaves some out. This table has around 310,000 clones, roughly 89% appearing once. The sequenced sample was peripheral blood. The receptors were sampled from a woman aged 40 to 50 with COVID-19, enrolled during active disease.

The V and J genes are TRBV18 and TRBJ1-3; D is ambiguous. Germline CDR1 reads KGHSH; CDR2 reads LQKENI. The CDR3 covers 14 residues. V was cut by 2 bases and J by 3 bases, with 8 bases left in between. In DNA form, the CDR3 reads TGTGCCAGCTCACCAGAGGAGTTTGGAAACACCATATATTTT. This gives the protein CASSPEEFGNTIYF.

This clone was observed once. The chain has TRBV29-1 and TRBJ2-1; TRBD2 matches 8 bases. The CDR3 is made up of 14 amino acids. Trimming removed 6 bases from V and 0 bases from J; junction bases left unmatched: 4. Germline CDR1 SQVTM, CDR2 ANQGSEA. The CDR3 DNA sequence: TGCAGCGTCCGGGGACTAGACTCCTACAATGAGCAGTTCTTC. Translation: CSVRGLDSYNEQFF.

V and J are TRBV2 and TRBJ1-2; D not resolved. Germline V gives CDR1 SNHLY, CDR2 FYNNEI. V dropped 4 bases and J dropped 8 bases, with 11 bases sitting between them. The CDR3 is 12 amino acids. In DNA, the CDR3 is TGTGCCAGCAGTGCGGAGGGTTGGGGCTACACCTTC. As protein: CASSAEGWGYTF.

This chain connects TRBV19 to TRBJ2-7; tentative D call: TRBD2 (5 bases). This CDR3 has 14 residues. Germline CDR1 is LNHDA and CDR2 is SQIVND (reference sequence). V lost 0 bases and J 6 bases, leaving 12 bases between the germline ends. CDR3 sequence (DNA): TGTGCCAGTAGTATAGATCTGAGGGAATCCGAGCAGTACTTC. It codes for CASSIDLRESEQYF. Using reference TRBV19 and TRBJ2-7 for the parts outside the CDR3, the full variable domain is DGGITQSPKYLFRKEGQNVTLSCEQNLNHDAMYWYRQDPGQGLRLIYYSQIVNDFQKGDIAEGYSVSREKKESFPLTVTSAQKNPTAFYLCASSIDLRESEQYFGPGTRLTVT.

The count of this clone is one. The chain is built from TRBV10-3 and TRBJ2-1, with 9 bases identical to TRBD1. V shed 4 bases and J 2 bases; nucleotides not matched to a gene: 6. The length of the CDR3 is 16 residues. CDR1 and CDR2 (germline): ENHRY, SYGVKD. The CDR3 loop is CAISGQDRGTYNEQFF. Here the CDR3 DNA reads TGTGCCATCAGTGGGCAGGACAGGGGAACCTACAATGAGCAGTTCTTC.

V is TRBV7-2 and J is TRBJ1-2; no firm D call. This CDR3 contains 15 residues. The germline V and J ends were trimmed by 5 bases and 0 bases, with 13 bases remaining between them. Per germline, CDR1 SGHTA and CDR2 FQGNSA. The CDR3, as DNA: TGTGCCAGCAGCCTAAACGCGCCTTCTAACTATGGCTACACCTTC. Translating gives CASSLNAPSNYGYTF.

CDR3 in DNA: TGTGCCAGCAGCTTACTCTCAACTAATGAAAAACTGTTTTTT. Translation: CASSLLSTNEKLFF. The chain uses TRBV7-2 and TRBJ1-4; D remains unclear. V shed 2 bases and J shed 0 bases, with 4 bases lying between them. Germline CDR1 SGHTA, CDR2 FQGNSA. The length of the CDR3 is 14 residues.

The CDR3 nucleotides are TGTGCCAGCAGTTACCCGGGGACAAACGAGCAGTACTTC. As protein: CASSYPGTNEQYF. The chain recombines TRBV6-2 or TRBV6-3 with TRBJ2-7, with a tentative D call TRBD1 (6 bases). V was clipped by 2 bases and J by 5 bases, with 10 bases between them. The CDR3 contains 13 residues. Germline loops: CDR1 MNHEY, CDR2 SVGEGT.

This clone has just a few counts. This sequence joins TRBV7-2 and TRBJ1-6, with TRBD1 matching 7 bases. CDR3 length equals 15 residues. Germline lookup yields CDR1 SGHTA and CDR2 FQGNSA. With 5 bases clipped from V and 9 bases from J, the junction kept 10 bases outside the gene matches. The CDR3 spells CASSPGQRMGSPLHF. CDR3 DNA: TGTGCCAGCAGCCCGGGACAGAGAATGGGTTCACCCCTCCACTTT.

This clone has only one observation. This sequence joins TRBV5-1 and TRBJ1-6; 8 nucleotides agree with TRBD1. V shed 2 bases and J 5 bases; nucleotides not matched to a gene: 9. The germline CDR1 and CDR2 sequences are SGHRS and YFSETQ. The CDR3 spans 17 residues. The CDR3 is CASSLNPGQGDNSPLHF. The CDR3 DNA sequence: TGCGCCAGCAGCTTAAACCCCGGACAGGGAGATAATTCACCCCTCCACTTT.

This clone appeared once. This chain joins TRBV27 and TRBJ2-6; 11 bases agree with TRBD1. The CDR3 is made up of 19 amino acids. Germline trimming cut 5 bases from V and 3 bases from J; bases unmatched to any gene: 12. CDR1 is MNHEY and CDR2 is SMNVEV in the germline V gene (reference sequence). This CDR3 is CASSRTGQGVWFGANVLTF. The CDR3, as DNA: TGTGCCAGCAGTCGAACGGGACAGGGGGTATGGTTTGGGGCCAACGTCCTGACTTTC.

The rearrangement links TRBV24-1 to TRBJ2-1; a possible D gene is TRBD2 (7 bases). Trimming took 4 bases from V and 5 from J, leaving 17 bases between them. Germline V CDR1 and CDR2: KGHDR, SFDVKD. The CDR3 is made up of 16 amino acids. DNA of the CDR3: TGTGCCACCAGTGACCCCGTGGCGGGGGCTAACAATGAGCAGTTCTTC. This gives the protein CATSDPVAGANNEQFF.

The chain couples TRBV5-4 to TRBJ2-3, with no clear D. Germline CDR1 SGHNT, CDR2 YYREEE (reference sequence). V shed 4 bases and J shed 5 bases, with 8 bases lying between them. This CDR3 is 12 amino acids long. The CDR3 DNA reads TGTGCCAGCAGCCTGGGCGTAGATACGCAGTATTTT. This gives the protein CASSLGVDTQYF.

CDR3 coding DNA: TGTGCCAGCAGCTTACGCAGTTACAATGAGCAGTTCTTC. The encoded protein is CASSLRSYNEQFF. V is TRBV7-3 and J is TRBJ2-1; D remains ambiguous. Between the trimmed V and J ends, which lost 2 bases and 4 bases, there was a span of 6 bases. CDR1 is SGHTA, CDR2 FQGTGA, per germline. The CDR3 is 13 amino acids.

A single count supports this clone. The chain employs TRBV9 and TRBJ2-5; 8 nucleotides line up with TRBD1. The germline CDR1 and CDR2 sequences are SGDLS and YYNGEE. The CDR3 sequence is 14 residues long. V trimming: 0 bases; J trimming: 5 bases; junction bases outside the gene matches: 3. The CDR3 reads CASSVAGGWETQYF. In DNA form, the CDR3 reads TGTGCCAGCAGCGTAGCAGGGGGCTGGGAGACCCAGTACTTC.

The rearrangement joins TRBV6-5 to TRBJ1-2, with D possibly TRBD1 on 5 matching bases. The germline V gene encodes CDR1 MNHEY and CDR2 SVGAGI. Trimming took 6 bases from V and 8 from J, leaving 16 bases between them. CDR3 length equals 13 residues. The DNA of the CDR3 is TGTGCCAGCAGAGAGGGATTTCGGGGGGGCTACACCTTC. Translating it yields CASREGFRGGYTF.

This sequence joins TRBV25-1 and TRBJ1-6; D is unresolved. The CDR3 length is 13 residues. CDR1 and CDR2 (germline): MGHDK, SYGVNS. The germline V and J ends were trimmed by 0 bases and 7 bases, with 4 bases remaining between them. This chain's CDR3 is CASSEYRNSPLHF. The CDR3, as DNA: TGTGCCAGCAGTGAATATAGAAATTCACCCCTCCACTTT. The full variable domain, in which reference TRBV25-1 and TRBJ1-6 provide the parts outside the CDR3, is EADIYQTPRYLVIGTGKKITLECSQTMGHDKMYWYQQDPGMELHLIHYSYGVNSTEKGDLSSESTVSRIRTEHFPLTLESARPSHTSQYLCASSEYRNSPLHFGNGTRLTVT.

The rearrangement links TRBV18 to TRBJ1-5, with D possibly TRBD1 on 5 matching bases. The CDR3 has 15 amino acids. Per germline, CDR1 KGHSH and CDR2 LQKENI. The V end lost 1 base, the J end lost 1 base, and 8 bases lay between the germline ends. CDR3 sequence: CASSPLGGSNQPQHF. In nucleotides, the CDR3 is TGTGCCAGCTCACCACTCGGGGGAAGCAATCAGCCCCAGCATTTT.

The V and J genes are TRBV19 and TRBJ1-1, with 10 bases lining up with TRBD1. Per the germline V gene, CDR1 is LNHDA and CDR2 is SQIVND (reference sequence). V lost 6 bases and J lost 0; bases outside the gene matches: 4. The CDR3 covers 15 residues. The CDR3 loop reads CASSTGTGVNTEAFF. As DNA, the CDR3 is TGTGCCAGTAGCACCGGGACAGGGGTGAACACTGAAGCTTTCTTT.

The chain recombines TRBV27 with TRBJ2-3, with a possible D match to TRBD2 (6 bases). The CDR3 sequence is 16 residues long. CDR1 MNHEY and CDR2 SMNVEV come from the germline V gene (reference sequence). V was trimmed by 6 bases and J by 0 bases, leaving 16 bases between them. CDR3 DNA sequence: TGTGCCAGCAGCCTACTCGGGAGAACTAGCACAGATACGCAGTATTTT. It specifies CASSLLGRTSTDTQYF.

The V call is TRBV5-4, the J call TRBJ1-2; 9 bases map to TRBD1. The CDR3 runs 15 residues. CDR1 is SGHNT and CDR2 is YYREEE in the germline V gene (reference sequence). J lost 3 bases, V lost 2 bases, and 5 bases had no gene match. The CDR3 spells CASSFPTGGYYGYTF. Here the CDR3 DNA reads TGTGCCAGCAGCTTCCCCACAGGGGGCTACTATGGCTACACCTTC.

This clone occurred once. The chain joins TRBV11-1 to TRBJ1-1; maybe TRBD1 (6 bases). This CDR3 is built from 16 residues. The ends were cut back, 4 bases at V and 6 bases at J, with 21 bases in the middle. Germline loops: CDR1 SGHAT, CDR2 FQDESV (reference sequence). This CDR3 reads CASSSSQGRGNAEAFF. CDR3 nucleotides: TGTGCCAGCAGCTCCAGTCAGGGCAGGGGTAACGCTGAAGCTTTCTTT.

The chain links TRBV5-6 to TRBJ1-2; possibly TRBD1 for D (6 bases). Trimming pared 2 bases from V and 4 bases from J, leaving 12 bases between. CDR3 length: 14 amino acids. CDR1 and CDR2 from the germline V gene are SGHDT and YYEEEE. The CDR3: CASSFVDRSYGYTF. The DNA of the CDR3 is TGTGCCAGCAGCTTCGTTGACAGGAGCTATGGCTACACCTTC.

The chain employs TRBV18 and TRBJ2-3, with 10 bases aligning to TRBD2. Trimming took 1 base from V and 0 from J; bases not matched to a gene: 10. The CDR3 runs 19 residues. CDR1 KGHSH and CDR2 LQKENI come from the germline V gene. CDR3 protein: CASSPRSSGSRTSTDTQYF. The CDR3 bases are TGTGCCAGCTCACCACGGTCTAGCGGGAGTCGTACTAGCACAGATACGCAGTATTTT.

This chain connects TRBV5-1 to TRBJ2-7; 11 bases align to TRBD2. Unmatched junction bases numbered 18, after V lost 2 bases and J lost 2 bases. CDR1 SGHRS and CDR2 YFSETQ come from the germline V gene. CDR3 length equals 20 residues. The CDR3 DNA reads as TGCGCCAGCAGCTTTAGACCCGGACTAGCGGGTTCACCAGCCCCCTACGAGCAGTACTTC. This translates into CASSFRPGLAGSPAPYEQYF.

The chain couples TRBV3-1 (or the pseudogene TRBV3-2) to TRBJ2-1, with D maybe TRBD2 (7 bases). CDR3 length equals 12 residues. The germline CDR1 and CDR2 sequences are LGHDT and YNNKEL (reference sequence). Between the trimmed V and J ends, which lost 1 base and 11 bases, there was a span of 9 bases. CDR3 sequence: CASSQAGGQQFF. The CDR3 DNA sequence: TGTGCCAGCAGCCAAGCGGGGGGCCAGCAGTTCTTC.

The chain has TRBV7-3 and TRBJ1-1; possibly TRBD1 for D (6 bases). Germline CDR1 SGHTA, CDR2 FQGTGA. The CDR3 length is 15 residues. V was shortened by 5 bases and J by 1 base, with 14 bases between the two germline ends. The CDR3 region is CASSLPADRNTEAFF. The CDR3 DNA is TGTGCCAGCAGCCTTCCGGCGGACAGGAACACTGAAGCTTTCTTT.

The gene calls are TRBV11-3 and TRBJ1-3; unclear D gene. The ends were cut back, 1 base at V and 0 bases at J, with 13 bases in the middle. The germline gives CDR1 SGHNT, CDR2 YENEEA. The CDR3 loop spans 17 amino acids. CDR3 nucleotides: TGTGCCAGCAGCTTAGCGCATGGGAGCAGCTCTGGAAACACCATATATTTT. Translation: CASSLAHGSSSGNTIYF.

In this sample, this clone turned up once. The chain links TRBV19 to TRBJ1-1; 9 bases line up with TRBD1. This CDR3 contains 14 residues. CDR1 and CDR2 (germline): LNHDA, SQIVND (reference sequence). V was pared by 0 bases and J by 7 bases, with 3 bases of the junction left unmatched. The CDR3 loop reads CASSIDGTGYEAFF. The DNA for the CDR3 is TGTGCCAGTAGTATAGATGGGACAGGGTATGAAGCTTTCTTT.